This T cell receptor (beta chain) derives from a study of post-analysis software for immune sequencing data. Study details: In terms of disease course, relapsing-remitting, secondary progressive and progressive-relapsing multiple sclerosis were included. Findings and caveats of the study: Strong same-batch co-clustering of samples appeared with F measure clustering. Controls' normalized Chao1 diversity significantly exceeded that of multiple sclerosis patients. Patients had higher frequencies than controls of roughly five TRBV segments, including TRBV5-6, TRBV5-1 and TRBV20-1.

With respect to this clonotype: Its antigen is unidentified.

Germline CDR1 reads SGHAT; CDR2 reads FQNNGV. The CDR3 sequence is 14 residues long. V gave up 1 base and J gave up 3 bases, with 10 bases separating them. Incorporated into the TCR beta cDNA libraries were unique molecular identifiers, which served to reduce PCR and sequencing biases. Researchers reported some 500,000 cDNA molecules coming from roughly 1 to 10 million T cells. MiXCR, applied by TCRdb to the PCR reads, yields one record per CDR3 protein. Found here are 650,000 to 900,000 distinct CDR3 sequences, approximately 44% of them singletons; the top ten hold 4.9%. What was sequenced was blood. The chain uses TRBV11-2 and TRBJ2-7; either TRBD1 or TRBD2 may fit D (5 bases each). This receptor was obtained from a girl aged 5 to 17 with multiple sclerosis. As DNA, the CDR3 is TGTGCCAGCAGCTTAGCGGGGCTCTACTACGAGCAGTACTTC. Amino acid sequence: CASSLAGLYYEQYF.